The rows below give T cell receptor beta chains drawn from one sample of a study of blood T cell repertoires in COVID-19. The assay was immunoSEQ multiplex PCR, and TCRdb's table has in-frame clones only and misses some. Of fewer than 500,000 clones listed, about 89% are singletons. Sequencing was carried out using peripheral blood. All receptors derive from a woman in her twenties or thirties with acute or convalescent COVID-19. Both conserved end residues are part of each CDR3. The D gene is left open where the match is weak. Some rows mark clone size as missing; the rest say once, few, many or name a class of expanded clone.

D,size,V,J,CDR3,DNA
TRBD1,.,TRBV5-8,TRBJ1-5,CASSLDRETQPQHF,TGTGCCAGCAGCTTAGACAGGGAAACCCAGCCCCAGCATTTT
.,few,TRBV2,TRBJ1-2,CASSEGSWRGGYTF,TGTGCCAGCAGTGAAGGGAGCTGGAGGGGAGGCTACACCTTC
TRBD1,.,TRBV3-1/TRBV3-2,TRBJ1-2,CASSRGGQGTGYTF,TGTGCCAGCAGCCGCGGTGGACAGGGAACGGGCTACACCTTC
TRBD1,.,TRBV5-1,TRBJ1-2,CASSWRTGDGYTF,TGCGCCAGCAGCTGGAGGACAGGGGATGGCTACACCTTC
TRBD2,.,TRBV10-1,TRBJ2-4,CASVAGAGLAGNIQYF,TGCGCCAGCGTCGCAGGAGCGGGACTAGCAGGAAACATTCAGTACTTC
.,once,TRBV28,TRBJ1-1,CASSLRTGRQGNTEAFF,TGTGCCAGCAGTTTACGCACCGGACGGCAGGGGAACACTGAAGCTTTCTTT
TRBD1,.,TRBV7-2,TRBJ2-2,CASSSGTGSDTGELFF,TGTGCCAGCAGCTCCGGGACAGGGTCAGACACCGGGGAGCTGTTTTTT
.,.,TRBV7-2,TRBJ2-5,CASSPVGTRSSQYF,TGTGCCAGCAGCCCCGTAGGCACTAGGAGCTCCCAGTACTTC
TRBD1,.,TRBV5-5,TRBJ2-1,CASSPRTGSYNEQFF,TGTGCCAGCAGCCCAAGGACAGGGTCCTACAATGAGCAGTTCTTC
.,.,TRBV7-8,TRBJ2-4,CASSLALPAGNIQYF,TGTGCCAGCAGCTTAGCGTTGCCAGCAGGGAACATTCAGTACTTC
.,.,TRBV4-1,TRBJ1-5,CASSQGFRSRGSNQPQHF,TGCGCCAGCAGCCAAGGGTTTAGATCTCGAGGGAGCAATCAGCCCCAGCATTTT
TRBD1,.,TRBV5-1,TRBJ1-1,CASSYTGGRDTEAFF,TGCGCCAGCAGCTATACAGGGGGCCGTGACACTGAAGCTTTCTTT
TRBD2,.,TRBV28,TRBJ2-4,CASSDLAGEKIRKNIQYF,TGTGCCAGCAGTGACCTTGCGGGGGAAAAAATAAGGAAAAACATTCAGTACTTC
.,.,TRBV2,TRBJ2-1,CASSSTWFNEQFF,TGTGCCAGCAGTAGTACATGGTTCAATGAGCAGTTCTTC
.,.,TRBV7-9,TRBJ1-1,CASTHGAEAFF,TGTGCCAGCACCCACGGGGCTGAAGCTTTCTTT
.,once,TRBV7-9,TRBJ1-4,CASSPGATNEKLFF,TGTGCCAGCAGCCCAGGGGCAACTAATGAAAAACTGTTTTTT
TRBD1,once,TRBV29-1,TRBJ2-7,CSAGQGSYEQYF,TGCAGCGCCGGACAGGGGTCCTACGAGCAGTACTTC
.,.,TRBV11-2,TRBJ2-7,CASSGLQDYEQYF,TGTGCCAGCAGCGGCTTACAGGACTACGAGCAGTACTTC
TRBD1,.,TRBV3-1/TRBV3-2,TRBJ1-2,CASRRQGRHYGYTF,TGTGCCAGCAGGCGACAGGGACGCCACTATGGCTACACCTTC
TRBD1,.,TRBV28,TRBJ1-1,CASGGTGEPTEAFF,TGTGCCAGCGGTGGGACAGGGGAGCCCACTGAAGCTTTCTTT
.,.,TRBV15,TRBJ2-7,CATSSGRGILYEQYF,TGTGCCACCAGCAGTGGCCGGGGTATTCTCTACGAGCAGTACTTC
.,.,TRBV11-3,TRBJ2-2,CASRAGYTGELFF,TGTGCCAGCAGGGCGGGGTACACCGGGGAGCTGTTTTTT
TRBD1,.,TRBV18,TRBJ2-4,CASSPQGAKGIQYF,TGTGCCAGCTCACCTCAGGGGGCAAAAGGCATTCAGTACTTC
.,.,TRBV7-3,TRBJ2-1,CASSLVGSPSSYNEQFF,TGTGCCAGCAGCTTAGTGGGTAGCCCGAGCTCCTACAATGAGCAGTTCTTC
.,.,TRBV6-5,TRBJ2-2,CAVQGSTGELFF,TGTGCCGTACAGGGCAGCACCGGGGAGCTGTTTTTT
.,.,TRBV9,TRBJ2-5,CASSDGGGGETQYF,TGTGCCAGCAGCGATGGGGGAGGTGGAGAGACCCAGTACTTC
.,.,TRBV12-3/TRBV12-4,TRBJ1-1,CASSLGPNTEAFF,TGTGCCAGCAGTTTAGGGCCGAACACTGAAGCTTTCTTT
TRBD2,.,TRBV28,TRBJ2-1,CASRSLTGAVAGGRTNEQFF,TGTGCCAGCAGGTCACTGACAGGGGCTGTAGCGGGGGGGCGTACGAATGAGCAGTTCTTC
TRBD1,.,TRBV4-1,TRBJ1-5,CASSQGTGRVGNQPQHF,TGCGCCAGCAGCCAAGGGACAGGGAGGGTTGGCAATCAGCCCCAGCATTTT
.,.,TRBV7-2,TRBJ1-2,CASSPKVGPGGYGYTF,TGTGCCAGCAGCCCGAAGGTTGGCCCCGGGGGCTATGGCTACACCTTC
.,.,TRBV4-2,TRBJ2-7,CASSRDSYEQYF,TGTGCCAGCAGCCGAGACAGTTACGAGCAGTACTTC
TRBD1,.,TRBV3-1/TRBV3-2,TRBJ2-5,CASSQTGLETQYF,TGTGCCAGCAGCCAGACAGGGTTGGAGACCCAGTACTTC
.,.,TRBV5-1,TRBJ1-5,CASSLGGGGSNQPQHF,TGCGCCAGCAGCTTGGGAGGGGGTGGGAGCAATCAGCCCCAGCATTTT
.,.,TRBV7-9,TRBJ2-5,CASSFADPPQETQYF,TGTGCCAGCAGCTTTGCGGATCCCCCCCAAGAGACCCAGTACTTC
TRBD1,.,TRBV28,TRBJ1-2,CASSLSTGGHGYTF,TGTGCCAGCAGTTTGTCGACAGGGGGTCACGGCTACACCTTC
TRBD1,.,TRBV24-1,TRBJ1-2,CATSDSDRLYGYTF,TGTGCCACCAGTGATTCGGACAGGCTATATGGCTACACCTTC
TRBD2,.,TRBV7-2,TRBJ2-7,CASSLARVAGSYEQYF,TGTGCCAGCAGCTTAGCGAGGGTAGCGGGGTCCTACGAGCAGTACTTC
.,few,TRBV4-1,TRBJ1-2,CASSPTARDGYTF,TGCGCCAGCAGCCCAACTGCTAGAGACGGCTACACCTTC
.,.,TRBV15,TRBJ2-2,CATSRDQGSNTGELFF,TGTGCCACCAGCAGAGACCAGGGATCGAACACCGGGGAGCTGTTTTTT
.,.,TRBV6-5,TRBJ1-6,CASRRTYNSPLHF,TGTGCCAGCAGGAGAACCTATAATTCACCCCTCCACTTT
TRBD1,.,TRBV5-6,TRBJ1-2,CASSYQGDYGYTF,TGTGCCAGCAGCTACCAGGGGGACTATGGCTACACCTTC
TRBD1,.,TRBV2,TRBJ2-3,CASSEAGQTFTDTQYF,TGTGCCAGCAGTGAAGCGGGACAGACCTTCACAGATACGCAGTATTTT
.,.,TRBV21-1,TRBJ2-4,CASPDFYKNIQYF,TGTGCCAGCCCGGACTTTTACAAAAACATTCAGTACTTC
.,.,TRBV5-1,TRBJ1-3,CASSPYRTDSGNTIYF,TGCGCCAGCAGCCCTTACAGGACCGACTCTGGAAACACCATATATTTT
.,.,TRBV19,TRBJ1-1,CASQSHPNTEAFF,TGTGCCAGTCAAAGCCACCCGAACACTGAAGCTTTCTTT
.,.,TRBV18,TRBJ1-1,CASSPTRADREAFF,TGTGCCAGCTCACCAACGAGGGCAGACAGGGAAGCTTTCTTT
.,.,TRBV6-5,TRBJ2-1,CASSRTVYNEQFF,TGTGCCAGCAGCCGCACTGTTTACAATGAGCAGTTCTTC
.,.,TRBV27,TRBJ1-6,CASSPIGGNYNSPLHF,TGTGCCAGCAGTCCCATCGGGGGAAACTATAATTCACCCCTCCACTTT
TRBD1,.,TRBV6-6,TRBJ2-7,CASSSPGQGASYEQYF,TGTGCCAGCAGTTCCCCGGGACAGGGGGCCTCCTACGAGCAGTACTTC
.,.,TRBV13,TRBJ1-6,CASSLGSGLSPLHF,TGTGCCAGCAGCTTAGGATCAGGGTTATCACCCCTCCACTTT
TRBD2,.,TRBV7-2,TRBJ2-1,CASSLLGASGYNEQFF,TGTGCCAGCAGCTTGCTTGGGGCTAGCGGGTACAATGAGCAGTTCTTC
.,once,TRBV27,TRBJ1-2,CASSLYSDGLGGYTF,TGTGCCAGCAGTTTATACTCTGACGGCCTAGGTGGCTACACCTTC
.,once,TRBV5-1,TRBJ2-5,CASSLGLQETQYF,TGCGCCAGCAGCCTCGGACTACAAGAGACCCAGTACTTC
.,few,TRBV18,TRBJ1-1,CASSPGQNTEAFF,TGTGCCAGCTCACCGGGACAGAACACTGAAGCTTTCTTT